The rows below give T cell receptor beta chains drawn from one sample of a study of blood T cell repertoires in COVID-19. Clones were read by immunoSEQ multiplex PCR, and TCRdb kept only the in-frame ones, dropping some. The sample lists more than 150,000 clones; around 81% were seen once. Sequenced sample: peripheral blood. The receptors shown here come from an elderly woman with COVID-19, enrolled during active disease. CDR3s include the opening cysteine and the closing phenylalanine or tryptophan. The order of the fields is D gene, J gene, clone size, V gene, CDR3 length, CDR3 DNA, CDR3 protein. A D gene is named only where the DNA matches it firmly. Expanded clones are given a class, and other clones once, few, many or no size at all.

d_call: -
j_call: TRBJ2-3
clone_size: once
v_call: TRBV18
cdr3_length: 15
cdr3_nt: TGTGCCAGCTCACCACCGGACACTGGCACAGATACGCAGTATTTT
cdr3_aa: CASSPPDTGTDTQYF

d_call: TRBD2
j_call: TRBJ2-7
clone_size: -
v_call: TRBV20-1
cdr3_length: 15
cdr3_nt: TGCAGTGCTAGTAAGGGGACTAGCGGGGATGACGAGCAGTACTTC
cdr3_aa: CSASKGTSGDDEQYF

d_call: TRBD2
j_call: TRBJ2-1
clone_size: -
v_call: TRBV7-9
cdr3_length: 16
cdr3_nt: TGTGCCAGCAGCCCCACTAGCGGGACTAACTACAATGAGCAGTTCTTC
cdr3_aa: CASSPTSGTNYNEQFF

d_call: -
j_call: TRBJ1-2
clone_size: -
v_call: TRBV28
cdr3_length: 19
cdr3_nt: TGTGCCAGCAGTGCCGGGGTAATTCGGGGGGCTCGGGACGACTATGGCTACACCTTC
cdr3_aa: CASSAGVIRGARDDYGYTF

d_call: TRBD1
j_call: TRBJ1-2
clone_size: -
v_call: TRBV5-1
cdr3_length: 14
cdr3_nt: TGCGCCAGCAGCTTGGACGTGACAGGGTATGGCTACACCTTC
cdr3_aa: CASSLDVTGYGYTF

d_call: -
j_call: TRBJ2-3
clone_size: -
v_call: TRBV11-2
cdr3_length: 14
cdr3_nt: TGTGCCAGCAGCTTAGTGTCGCGGGCAGATACGCAGTATTTT
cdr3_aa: CASSLVSRADTQYF

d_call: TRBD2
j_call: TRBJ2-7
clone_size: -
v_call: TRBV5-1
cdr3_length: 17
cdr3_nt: TGCGCCAGCAGCCCAGGGACTAGCGGGGGCTTATCCTACGAGCAGTACTTC
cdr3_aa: CASSPGTSGGLSYEQYF

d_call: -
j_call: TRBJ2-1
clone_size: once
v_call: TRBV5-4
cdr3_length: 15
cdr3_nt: TGTGCCAGCAGCCCCACGGGTGATTCCTACAATGAGCAGTTCTTC
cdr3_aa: CASSPTGDSYNEQFF

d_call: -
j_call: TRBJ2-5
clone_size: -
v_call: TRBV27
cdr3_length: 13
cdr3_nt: TGTGCCAGCAGTTCAGGGACATTGGGGACCCAGTACTTC
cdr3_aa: CASSSGTLGTQYF

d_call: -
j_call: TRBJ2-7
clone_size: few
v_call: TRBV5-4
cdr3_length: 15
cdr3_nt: TGTGCCAGCAGCTTGGCCGTGTCAGGGGTAAGCGAGCAGTACTTC
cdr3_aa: CASSLAVSGVSEQYF

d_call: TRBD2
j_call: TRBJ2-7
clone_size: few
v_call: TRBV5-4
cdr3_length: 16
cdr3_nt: TGTGCCAGCAGCTCCCGCACGGCGGGGGGGTTCTACGAGCAGTACTTC
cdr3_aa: CASSSRTAGGFYEQYF

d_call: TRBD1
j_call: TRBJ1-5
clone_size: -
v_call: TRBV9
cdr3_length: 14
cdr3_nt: TGTGCCAGCAGCGTGACAGGGGGGAACCAGCCCCAGCATTTT
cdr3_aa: CASSVTGGNQPQHF

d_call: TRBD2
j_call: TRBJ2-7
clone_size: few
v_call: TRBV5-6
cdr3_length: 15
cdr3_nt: TGTGCCAGCAGCTTGCTAGCGGGTTCCTCCTACGAGCAGTACTTC
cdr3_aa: CASSLLAGSSYEQYF

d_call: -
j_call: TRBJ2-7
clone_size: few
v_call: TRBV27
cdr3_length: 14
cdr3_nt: TGTGCCAGCAGTTTAAACGCGGGGCCCTACGAGCAGTACTTC
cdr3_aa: CASSLNAGPYEQYF